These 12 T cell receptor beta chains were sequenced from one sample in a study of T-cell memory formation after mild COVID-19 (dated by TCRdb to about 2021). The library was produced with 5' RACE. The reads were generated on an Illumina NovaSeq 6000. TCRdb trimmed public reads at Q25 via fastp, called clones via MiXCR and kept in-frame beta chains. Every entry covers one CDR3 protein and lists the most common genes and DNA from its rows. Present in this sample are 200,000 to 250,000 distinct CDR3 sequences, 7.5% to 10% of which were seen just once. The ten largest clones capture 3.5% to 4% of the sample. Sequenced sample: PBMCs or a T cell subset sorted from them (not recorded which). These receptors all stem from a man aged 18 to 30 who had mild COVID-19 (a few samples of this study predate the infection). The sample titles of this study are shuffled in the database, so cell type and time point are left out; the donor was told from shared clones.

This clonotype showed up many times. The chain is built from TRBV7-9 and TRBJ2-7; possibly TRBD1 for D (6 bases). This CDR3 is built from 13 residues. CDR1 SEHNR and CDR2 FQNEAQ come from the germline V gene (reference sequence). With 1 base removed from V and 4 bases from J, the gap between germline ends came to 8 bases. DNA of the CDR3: TGTGCCAGCAGCTTAGAGGACAGTTACGAGCAGTACTTC. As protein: CASSLEDSYEQYF.

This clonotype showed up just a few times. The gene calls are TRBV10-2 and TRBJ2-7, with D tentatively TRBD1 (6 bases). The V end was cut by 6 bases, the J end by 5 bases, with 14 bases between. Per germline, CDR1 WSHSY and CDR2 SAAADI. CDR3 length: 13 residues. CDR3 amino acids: CASRVDSGNEQYF. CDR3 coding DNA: TGCGCCAGCAGGGTGGACAGTGGCAACGAGCAGTACTTC.

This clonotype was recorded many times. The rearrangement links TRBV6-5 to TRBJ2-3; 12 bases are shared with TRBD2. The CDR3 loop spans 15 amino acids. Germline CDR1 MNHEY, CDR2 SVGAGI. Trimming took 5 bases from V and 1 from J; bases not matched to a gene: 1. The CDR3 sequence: CASSRLAGGTDTQYF. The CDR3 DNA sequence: TGTGCCAGCAGTAGACTAGCGGGGGGCACAGATACGCAGTATTTT.

In nucleotides, the CDR3 is TGTGCCACCACCAGGACAAGTACGTCCTATGGCTACACCTTC. Its translation is CATTRTSTSYGYTF. The chain combines TRBV15 with TRBJ1-2; D is possibly TRBD1 (5 bases). The CDR3 runs to 14 residues. The V and J ends lost 7 bases and 4 bases respectively, with 16 bases between them. Germline V lookup: CDR1 LNHNV, CDR2 YYDKDF (reference sequence). Full variable domain (rest looked up from reference TRBV15 and TRBJ1-2): DAMVIQNPRYQVTQFGKPVTLSCSQTLNHNVMYWYQQKSSQAPKLLFHYYDKDFNNEADTPDNFQSRRPNTSFCFLDIRSPGLGDTAMYLCATTRTSTSYGYTFGSGTRLTVV.

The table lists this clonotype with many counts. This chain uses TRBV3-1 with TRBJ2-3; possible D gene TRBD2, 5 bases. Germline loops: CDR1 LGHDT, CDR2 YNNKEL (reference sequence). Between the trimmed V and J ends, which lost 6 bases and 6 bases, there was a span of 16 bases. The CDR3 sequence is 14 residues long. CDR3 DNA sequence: TGTGCCAGCAGTTTGATATCCGGGGAGGATACGCAGTATTTT. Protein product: CASSLISGEDTQYF.

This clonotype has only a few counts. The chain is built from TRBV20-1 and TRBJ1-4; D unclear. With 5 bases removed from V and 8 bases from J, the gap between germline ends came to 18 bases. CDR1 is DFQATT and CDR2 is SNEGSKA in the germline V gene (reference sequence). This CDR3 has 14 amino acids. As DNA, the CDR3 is TGCAGTGCTTACCGGGAGCCAGTCCGAGAAAAACTGTTTTTT. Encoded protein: CSAYREPVREKLFF.

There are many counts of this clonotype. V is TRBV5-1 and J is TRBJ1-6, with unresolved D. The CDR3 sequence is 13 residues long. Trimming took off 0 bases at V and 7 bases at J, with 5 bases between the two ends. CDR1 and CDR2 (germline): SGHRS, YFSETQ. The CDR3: CASSLEGNSPLHF. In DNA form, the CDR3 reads TGCGCCAGCAGCTTGGAGGGCAATTCACCCCTCCACTTT.

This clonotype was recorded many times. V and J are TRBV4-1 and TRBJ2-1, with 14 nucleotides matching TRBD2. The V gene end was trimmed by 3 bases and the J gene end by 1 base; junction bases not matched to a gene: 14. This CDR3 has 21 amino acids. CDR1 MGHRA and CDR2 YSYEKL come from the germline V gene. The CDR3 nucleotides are TGCGCCAGCAGCCAGAACTTGAAGACTAGCGGGGGGGTTAGGTCCTACAATGAGCAGTTCTTC. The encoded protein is CASSQNLKTSGGVRSYNEQFF.

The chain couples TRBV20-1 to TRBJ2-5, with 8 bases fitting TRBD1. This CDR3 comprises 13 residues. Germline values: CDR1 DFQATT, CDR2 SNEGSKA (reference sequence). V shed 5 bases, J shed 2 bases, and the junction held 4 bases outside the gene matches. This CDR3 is CSALTGAQETQYF. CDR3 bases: TGCAGTGCTCTGACAGGGGCTCAAGAGACCCAGTACTTC.

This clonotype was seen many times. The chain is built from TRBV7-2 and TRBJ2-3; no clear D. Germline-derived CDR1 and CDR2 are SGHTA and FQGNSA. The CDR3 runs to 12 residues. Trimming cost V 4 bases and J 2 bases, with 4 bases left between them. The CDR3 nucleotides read TGTGCCAGCAGCTCTAACACAGATACGCAGTATTTT. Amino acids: CASSSNTDTQYF. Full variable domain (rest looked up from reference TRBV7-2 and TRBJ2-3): GAGVSQSPSNKVTEKGKDVELRCDPISGHTALYWYRQSLGQGLEFLIYFQGNSAPDKSGLPSDRFSAERTGGSVSTLTIQRTQQEDSAVYLCASSSNTDTQYFGPGTRLTVL.

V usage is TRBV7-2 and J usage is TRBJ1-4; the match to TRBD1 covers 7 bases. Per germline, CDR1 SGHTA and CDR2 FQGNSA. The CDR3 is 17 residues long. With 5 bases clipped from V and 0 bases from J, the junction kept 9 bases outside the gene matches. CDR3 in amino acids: CASSPQGFATTNEKLFF. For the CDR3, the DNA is TGTGCCAGCAGCCCACAGGGGTTTGCCACAACTAATGAAAAACTGTTTTTT.

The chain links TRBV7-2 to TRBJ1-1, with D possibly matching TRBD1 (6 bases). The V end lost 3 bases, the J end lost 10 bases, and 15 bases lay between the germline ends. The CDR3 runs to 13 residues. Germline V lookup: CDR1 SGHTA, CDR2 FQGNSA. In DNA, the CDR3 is TGTGCCAGCAGCTTTACGGACAGCAGGGCAGCTTTCTTT. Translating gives CASSFTDSRAAFF. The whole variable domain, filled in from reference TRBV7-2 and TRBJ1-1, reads GAGVSQSPSNKVTEKGKDVELRCDPISGHTALYWYRQSLGQGLEFLIYFQGNSAPDKSGLPSDRFSAERTGGSVSTLTIQRTQQEDSAVYLCASSFTDSRAAFFGQGTRLTVV.